The sequence of this TCR beta chain was determined in a study of regulatory T cells in long-lasting Graves disease. V dropped 5 bases and J dropped 2 bases, with 14 bases sitting between them. Germline CDR1 SEHNR, CDR2 FQNEAQ (reference sequence). The CDR3 spans 15 residues. The authors built TCR beta libraries using iRepertoire HTBI primers and Arm-PCR of CDR3 regions. TCRdb independently ran MiXCR on the multiplex PCR reads; one entry per CDR3 protein. The sample lists about 400,000 distinct CDR3 sequences, around 16% occurring once. Time point specified: newly diagnosed GD, antithyroid drugs for less than 3 months. The TCR library used RNA extracted from PBMCs. The same data also contributed to another study, on T cells in Graves' hyperthyroidism and ophthalmopathy.

The receptor's source is a woman between 40 and 50 years old with Graves disease. The chain links TRBV7-9 to TRBJ2-3, with D possibly TRBD2 on 6 matching bases. Sequences were derived from peripheral blood mononuclear cells (PBMCs), sampled at new diagnosis, from a patient treated with antithyroid drugs. The CDR3, as DNA: TGTGCCAGCAGCCCCCAAGCGGGCCTCACAGATACGCAGTATTTT. Residues: CASSPQAGLTDTQYF.